The present T cell receptor (beta chain) was sequenced within a study of T cell responses to AZD1222 COVID-19 vaccine. Overall study results and limits: The sample set comprised mostly white British donors with more females, and clonal diversity was possibly underestimated. Following two doses of AZD1222, Spike-specific TCR breadth and depth rose.

V was trimmed by 3 bases and J by 4 bases, leaving 9 bases between them. This CDR3 is built from 13 residues. About this clone itself: The antigen remains unidentified.

Assay used: immunoSEQ multiplex PCR; TCRdb lists only in-frame clones, some missing. Counted here are roughly 170,000 clones, roughly 94% occurring once; the ten biggest clones make up around 1.6%. The source is an adult who received the AZD1222 COVID-19 vaccine. Material: peripheral blood, obtained 28 days after the second AZD1222 dose. The rearrangement joins TRBV12-3 or TRBV12-4 to TRBJ1-2; no reliable D call. The CDR3 here is CASSFRRIYGYTF. The CDR3 DNA reads TGTGCCAGCAGTTTTCGTCGGATCTATGGCTACACCTTC.